The 24 T cell receptor beta chains given below trace back to one sample, sequenced in a study of blood T cell repertoires in COVID-19. TCRdb's copy holds only in-frame clones and misses some; the assay was immunoSEQ multiplex PCR. Here the sample spans roughly 300,000 clones, over 75% being singletons. Sequencing was performed on peripheral blood. Receptors originate from a human donor in a cohort sampled during active COVID-19.

The rearrangement links TRBV11-3 to TRBJ2-7; 7 positions match TRBD2. This CDR3 has 14 residues. Germline V gene data show CDR1 as SGHNT and CDR2 as YENEEA. Trimming at V came to 1 base and at J to 0 bases, leaving 0 bases not matched to a gene. CDR3 bases: TGTGCCAGCAGCTTAGGGGAGGGCTCCTACGAGCAGTACTTC. This translates into CASSLGEGSYEQYF.

The V call is TRBV24-1, the J call TRBJ2-5; TRBD1 aligns across 9 bases. V dropped 2 bases and J dropped 2; count of bases not matched to a gene: 5. The CDR3 contains 16 residues. Germline V gene lookup returns CDR1 KGHDR and CDR2 SFDVKD. This chain's CDR3 is CATSDSTGTGQETQYF. As DNA, the CDR3 is TGTGCCACCAGTGATTCAACCGGGACAGGGCAAGAGACCCAGTACTTC.

This chain uses TRBV27 with TRBJ2-7; maybe TRBD1 (6 bases). There are 14 residues in the CDR3. Trimming cost V 10 bases and J 1 base, with 17 bases left between them. The V gene's germline CDR1 is MNHEY and CDR2 SMNVEV (reference sequence). The CDR3 DNA follows: TGTGCCACCAAAGAGGGGGTACAATCCTACGAGCAGTACTTC. It is translated as CATKEGVQSYEQYF.

Written as DNA, the CDR3 is TGTGCCAGCAGTGAAGCGGGGACTAGCTACACCTTC. Amino acids: CASSEAGTSYTF. The V and J genes are TRBV6-1 and TRBJ1-2; possible D gene TRBD1, 5 bases. Trimming removed 0 bases from V and 9 bases from J, with 8 bases in between. In germline, CDR1 is MNHNS, CDR2 SASEGT. This CDR3 region has 12 residues.

The rearrangement joins TRBV24-1 to TRBJ2-3; 8 positions agree with TRBD1. V was pared by 9 bases and J by 6 bases, with 10 bases of the junction left unmatched. The germline V gene has CDR1 KGHDR and CDR2 SFDVKD. The CDR3 is made up of 14 amino acids. The CDR3 nucleotides are TGTGCCACCGCTGCAGGGGGCCTAGGCGATACGCAGTATTTT. Protein product: CATAAGGLGDTQYF.

The CDR3 bases are TGCGCCAGCAGCAAGGGGTCCATGGAGGGAGGAGAGACCCAGTACTTC. Translated, it gives CASSKGSMEGGETQYF. The chain employs TRBV5-1 and TRBJ2-5, with D possibly being TRBD2 (6 bases). CDR3 length: 16 amino acids. Per the germline V gene, CDR1 is SGHRS and CDR2 is YFSETQ. The V end was cut by 4 bases, the J end by 4 bases, with 20 bases between.

This chain uses TRBV7-9 with TRBJ2-7; 7 bases map to TRBD1. The CDR3 is 15 amino acids. Germline V gene sequence: CDR1 SEHNR, CDR2 FQNEAQ (reference sequence). J lost 2 bases, V lost 5 bases, and 9 bases had no gene match. CDR3 in DNA: TGTGCCAGCAGCCCATCGACAGGGACGACCTACGAGCAGTACTTC. Translating gives CASSPSTGTTYEQYF.

This chain connects TRBV7-2 to TRBJ2-2; 9 nucleotides align to TRBD1. The CDR3 length is 15 residues. Trimming at V came to 6 bases and at J to 1 base, leaving 3 bases not matched to a gene. Germline V CDR1 and CDR2: SGHTA, FQGNSA. The CDR3 protein is CASSMTGGNTGELFF. CDR3 DNA sequence: TGTGCCAGCAGTATGACAGGGGGGAACACCGGGGAGCTGTTTTTT.

V usage is TRBV5-5 and J usage is TRBJ1-2; tentative D call: TRBD1 (5 bases). The CDR3 sequence is 12 residues long. Germline V gene data show CDR1 as SGHKS and CDR2 as YYEKEE (reference sequence). Trimming pared 5 bases from V and 4 bases from J, leaving 9 bases between. The CDR3 region is CASRGTIYGYTF. DNA for the CDR3: TGTGCCAGCAGGGGGACTATCTATGGCTACACCTTC.

This sequence joins TRBV21-1 and TRBJ1-5; TRBD1 is the table's D call, not checked against the DNA. TRBV21-1 is given as a pseudogene. This CDR3 is 17 amino acids long. The CDR3 sequence: CASSEHSQGRGNQPQHF. DNA of the CDR3: TGTGCCAGCAGTGAACACTCCCAGGGGCGAGGCAATCAGCCCCAGCATTTT.

This clone appeared a few times. The V and J genes are TRBV3-1 (or the pseudogene TRBV3-2) and TRBJ1-3, with TRBD1 matching 7 bases. Germline values: CDR1 LGHDT, CDR2 YNNKEL (reference sequence). CDR3 size: 15 residues. The V gene end was trimmed by 2 bases and the J gene end by 2 bases; junction bases not matched to a gene: 3. CDR3 loop: CASSQRGTAGNTIYF. For the CDR3, the DNA is TGTGCCAGCAGCCAACGAGGGACAGCTGGAAACACCATATATTTT.

The chain joins TRBV30 to TRBJ2-7; D may be TRBD2 (6 bases). Trimming removed 3 bases from V and 5 bases from J, with 8 bases in between. This CDR3 is built from 11 residues. CDR1 is GTSNPN and CDR2 is SVGIG in the germline V gene (reference sequence). The CDR3 bases are TGTGCCTGGAGCAGGGAGGACGAGCAGTACTTC. Protein: CAWSREDEQYF.

This chain links TRBV5-1 with TRBJ2-7; tentatively, D is TRBD1 (6 bases). Germline assignment: CDR1 SGHRS and CDR2 YFSETQ. The ends were cut back, 4 bases at V and 6 bases at J, with 11 bases in the middle. CDR3 length: 12 amino acids. The CDR3 DNA reads TGCGCCAGCAGCCGGACCAGGGGCGAGCAGTACTTC. It specifies CASSRTRGEQYF. The full variable domain, rest sourced from reference TRBV5-1 and TRBJ2-7, is KAGVTQTPRYLIKTRGQQVTLSCSPISGHRSVSWYQQTPGQGLQFLFEYFSETQRNKGNFPGRFSGRQFSNSRSEMNVSTLELGDSALYLCASSRTRGEQYFGPGTRLTVT.

The chain combines TRBV6-6 with TRBJ2-4; tentative D call: TRBD2 (6 bases). CDR1 MNHNY and CDR2 SVGAGI come from the germline V gene (reference sequence). The CDR3 extends over 14 amino acids. Deletions cut 5 bases from V and 6 bases from J, with 14 bases between. The CDR3 sequence: CASSQDDGRNIQYF. Written as DNA, the CDR3 is TGTGCCAGCAGTCAGGACGACGGGAGAAACATTCAGTACTTC.

This chain uses TRBV7-9 with TRBJ1-3, with a weak D call TRBD1 (6 bases). CDR1 and CDR2 (germline): SEHNR, FQNEAQ (reference sequence). Trimming pared 3 bases from V and 0 bases from J, leaving 12 bases between. The CDR3 covers 16 residues. DNA of the CDR3: TGTGCCAGCAGCTTTGCAGGGGCTTACTCTGGAAACACCATATATTTT. Residues: CASSFAGAYSGNTIYF.

The V and J genes are TRBV5-6 and TRBJ1-2, with 8 bases aligning to TRBD1. V shed 4 bases and J 2 bases; nucleotides not matched to a gene: 4. The CDR3 totals 14 residues. Germline values: CDR1 SGHDT, CDR2 YYEEEE. The CDR3 is CASSRDRRNYGYTF. DNA of the CDR3: TGTGCCAGCAGCCGGGACAGGAGAAACTATGGCTACACCTTC.

This clone was recorded only once. The rearrangement joins TRBV30 to TRBJ1-1; 7 nucleotides line up with TRBD1. The CDR3 is made up of 13 amino acids. CDR1 is GTSNPN and CDR2 is SVGIG in the germline V gene (reference sequence). The trim removed 2 bases at V and 1 base at J, leaving 1 base unmatched. The CDR3 DNA is TGTGCCTGGAGTTGGACAGGGAACACTGAAGCTTTCTTT. This encodes CAWSWTGNTEAFF.

A note on this clone: The junction shows a germline mismatch at one end, possibly a read error. V usage is TRBV19 and J usage is TRBJ2-3; the D is unclear. The CDR3 loop spans 15 amino acids. Germline-derived CDR1 and CDR2 are LNHDA and SQIVND (reference sequence). In DNA, the CDR3 is TGTGCCAGTAGTATCTTCCTTGGTCACACATATACGCAGTATTTT. It is translated as CASSIFLGHTYTQYF.

The chain carries TRBV18 and TRBJ1-2, with 7 nucleotides matching TRBD1. In germline, CDR1 is KGHSH, CDR2 LQKENI. The CDR3 has 13 amino acids. The trim removed 4 bases at V and 8 bases at J, leaving 7 bases unmatched. CDR3 in amino acids: CASSLRQGEGYTF. CDR3 nucleotides: TGTGCCAGCTCACTCCGGCAGGGGGAAGGCTACACCTTC.

The V call is TRBV7-9, the J call TRBJ2-1; 8 nucleotides agree with TRBD2. Germline values: CDR1 SEHNR, CDR2 FQNEAQ (reference sequence). V was clipped by 6 bases and J by 10 bases; unmatched bases: 5. The CDR3 contains 12 residues. The CDR3 reads CASSPGGGEQFF. The CDR3 region has the DNA TGTGCCAGCAGTCCCGGCGGGGGGGAGCAGTTCTTC.

Only one count was recorded for this clone. The chain links TRBV19 to TRBJ1-5; D ambiguous. The CDR3 loop spans 15 amino acids. V was trimmed by 0 bases and J by 0 bases, leaving 6 bases between them. Germline CDR1 reads LNHDA; CDR2 reads SQIVND (reference sequence). The CDR3 sequence is CASSIERASNQPQHF. The CDR3 DNA reads as TGTGCCAGTAGTATAGAGAGGGCTAGCAATCAGCCCCAGCATTTT. The variable domain in full, completed from reference TRBV19 and TRBJ1-5, reads DGGITQSPKYLFRKEGQNVTLSCEQNLNHDAMYWYRQDPGQGLRLIYYSQIVNDFQKGDIAEGYSVSREKKESFPLTVTSAQKNPTAFYLCASSIERASNQPQHFGDGTRLSIL.

This clone occurred a few times. This chain joins TRBV7-9 and TRBJ1-2; TRBD1 is a possible D gene (5 bases). The CDR3 is 13 residues long. V was pared by 4 bases and J by 6 bases, with 12 bases between. Germline V lookup: CDR1 SEHNR, CDR2 FQNEAQ (reference sequence). The CDR3 sequence: CASSSSGFDGYTF. DNA of the CDR3: TGTGCCAGCAGCTCGTCAGGGTTTGATGGCTACACCTTC.

This chain uses TRBV6-5 with TRBJ1-2, with D tentatively TRBD1 (5 bases). Deletions cut 7 bases from V and 4 bases from J, with 16 bases between. Germline V gives CDR1 MNHEY, CDR2 SVGAGI. The CDR3 runs 14 residues. The CDR3 nucleotides read TGTGCCAGCACCCCAGGGTGGGGCATCTATGGCTACACCTTC. Translated: CASTPGWGIYGYTF.

The chain carries TRBV15 and TRBJ2-3; the match to TRBD2 covers 7 bases. CDR3 size: 11 residues. Germline V gene data show CDR1 as LNHNV and CDR2 as YYDKDF (reference sequence). V gave up 8 bases and J gave up 10 bases; unmatched junction bases: 6. The CDR3 nucleotides read TGTGCCACCGCCGAAGCGGGATCGCAGTATTTT. Translated: CATAEAGSQYF.